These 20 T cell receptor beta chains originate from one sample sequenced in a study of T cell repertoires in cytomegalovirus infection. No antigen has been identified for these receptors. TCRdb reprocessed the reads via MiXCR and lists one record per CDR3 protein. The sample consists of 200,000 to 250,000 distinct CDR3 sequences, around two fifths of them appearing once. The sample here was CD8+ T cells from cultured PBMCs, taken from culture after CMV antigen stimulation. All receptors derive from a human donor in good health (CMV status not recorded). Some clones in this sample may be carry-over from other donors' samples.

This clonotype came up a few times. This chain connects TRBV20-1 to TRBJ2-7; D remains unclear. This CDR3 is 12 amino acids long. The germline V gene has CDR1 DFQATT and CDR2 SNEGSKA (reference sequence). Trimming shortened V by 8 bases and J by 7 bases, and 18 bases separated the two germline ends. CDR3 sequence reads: CSSQYSLREQYF. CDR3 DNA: TGCAGTTCCCAGTATTCCCTACGAGAGCAGTACTTC.

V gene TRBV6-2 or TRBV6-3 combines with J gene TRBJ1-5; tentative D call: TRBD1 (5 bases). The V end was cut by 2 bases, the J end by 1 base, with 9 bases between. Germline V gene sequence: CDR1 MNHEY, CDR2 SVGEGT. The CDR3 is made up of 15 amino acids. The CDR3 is CASSYVGASNQPQHF. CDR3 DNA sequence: TGTGCCAGCAGTTACGTCGGGGCGAGCAATCAGCCCCAGCATTTT.

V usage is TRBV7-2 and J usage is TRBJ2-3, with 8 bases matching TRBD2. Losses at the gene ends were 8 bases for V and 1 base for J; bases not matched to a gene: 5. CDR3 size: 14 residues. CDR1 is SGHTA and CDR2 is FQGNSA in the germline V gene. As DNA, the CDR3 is TGTGCCAGCTATAGCGGGACCGGCACAGATACGCAGTATTTT. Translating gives CASYSGTGTDTQYF.

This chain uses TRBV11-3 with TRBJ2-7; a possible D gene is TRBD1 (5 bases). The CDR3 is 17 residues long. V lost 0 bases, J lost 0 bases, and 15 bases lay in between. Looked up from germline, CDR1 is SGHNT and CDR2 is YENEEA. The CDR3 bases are TGTGCCAGCAGCTTAGAGATGGGGCAGATGAGCTCCTACGAGCAGTACTTC. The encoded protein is CASSLEMGQMSSYEQYF.

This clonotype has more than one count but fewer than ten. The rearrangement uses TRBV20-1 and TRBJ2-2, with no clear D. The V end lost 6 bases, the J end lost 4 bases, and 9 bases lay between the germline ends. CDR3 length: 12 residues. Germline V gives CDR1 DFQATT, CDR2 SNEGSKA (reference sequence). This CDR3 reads CSALPGTGELFF. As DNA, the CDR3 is TGCAGTGCCCTCCCGGGCACCGGGGAGCTGTTTTTT.

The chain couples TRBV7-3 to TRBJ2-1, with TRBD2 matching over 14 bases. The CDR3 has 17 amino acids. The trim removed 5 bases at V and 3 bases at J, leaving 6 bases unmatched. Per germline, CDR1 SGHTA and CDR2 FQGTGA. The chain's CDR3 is CASSNGTSGSLYNEQFF. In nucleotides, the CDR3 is TGTGCCAGCAGCAATGGGACTAGCGGGAGCCTCTACAATGAGCAGTTCTTC.

CDR3 sequence (DNA): TGTGCCAGCAGTTACTCACAGGGTCCAGCGGATACGCAGTATTTT. This sequence encodes CASSYSQGPADTQYF. V usage is TRBV6-5 and J usage is TRBJ2-3; D is perhaps TRBD1 (6 bases). Deletions cut 0 bases from V and 6 bases from J, with 13 bases between. Per germline, CDR1 MNHEY and CDR2 SVGAGI. The CDR3 sequence is 15 residues long.

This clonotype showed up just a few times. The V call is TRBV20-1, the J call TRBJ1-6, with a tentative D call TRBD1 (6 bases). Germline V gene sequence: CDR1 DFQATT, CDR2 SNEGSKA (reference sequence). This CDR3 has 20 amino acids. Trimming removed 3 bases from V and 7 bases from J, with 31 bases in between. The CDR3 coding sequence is TGCAGTGCTAGTACAGGTTTTCGGACAGCCGTCGTCGGGACAAATTCACCCCTCCACTTT. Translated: CSASTGFRTAVVGTNSPLHF.

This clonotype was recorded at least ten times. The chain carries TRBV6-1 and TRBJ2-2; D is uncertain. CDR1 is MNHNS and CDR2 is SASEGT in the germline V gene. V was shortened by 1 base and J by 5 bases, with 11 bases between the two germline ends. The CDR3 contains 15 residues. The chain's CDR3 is CASSEDRDTTGELFF. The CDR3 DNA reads TGTGCCAGCAGTGAAGATAGGGATACAACCGGGGAGCTGTTTTTT.

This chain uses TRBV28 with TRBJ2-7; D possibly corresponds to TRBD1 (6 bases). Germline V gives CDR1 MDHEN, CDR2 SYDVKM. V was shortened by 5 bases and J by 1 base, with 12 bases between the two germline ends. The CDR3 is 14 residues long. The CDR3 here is CASSRPTGSYEQYF. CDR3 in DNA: TGTGCCAGCAGTCGACCAACAGGGTCCTACGAGCAGTACTTC.

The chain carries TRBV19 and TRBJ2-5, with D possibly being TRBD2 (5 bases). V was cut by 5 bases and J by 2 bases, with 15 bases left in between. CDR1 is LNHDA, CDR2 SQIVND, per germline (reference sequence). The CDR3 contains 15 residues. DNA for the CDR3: TGTGCCAGTAGTCCCCCTCTAGGCGGGCAAGAGACCCAGTACTTC. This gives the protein CASSPPLGGQETQYF.

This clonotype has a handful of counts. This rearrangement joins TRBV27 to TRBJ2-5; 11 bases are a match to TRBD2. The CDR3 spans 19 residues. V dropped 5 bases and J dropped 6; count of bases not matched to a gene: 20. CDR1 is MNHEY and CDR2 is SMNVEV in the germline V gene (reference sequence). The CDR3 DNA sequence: TGTGCCAGCAGTCCCTCGGCTAGCGGGGGGCTTATACGTCCTAAGACCCAGTACTTC. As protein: CASSPSASGGLIRPKTQYF.

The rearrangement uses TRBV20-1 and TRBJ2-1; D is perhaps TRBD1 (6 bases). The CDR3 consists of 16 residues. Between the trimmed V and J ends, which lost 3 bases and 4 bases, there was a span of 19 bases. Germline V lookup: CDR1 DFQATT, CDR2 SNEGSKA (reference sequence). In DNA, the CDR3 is TGCAGTGCTAGTCACTCCAGGGGTGTGGGATACAATGAGCAGTTCTTC. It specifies CSASHSRGVGYNEQFF.

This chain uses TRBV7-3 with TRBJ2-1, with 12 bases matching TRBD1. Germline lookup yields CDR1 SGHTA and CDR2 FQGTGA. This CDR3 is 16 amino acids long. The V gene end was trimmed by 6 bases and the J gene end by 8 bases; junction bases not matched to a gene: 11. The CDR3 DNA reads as TGTGCCAGCAGTTCCTTTCCCGGGACAGGGGGCGATGAGCAGTTCTTC. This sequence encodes CASSSFPGTGGDEQFF.

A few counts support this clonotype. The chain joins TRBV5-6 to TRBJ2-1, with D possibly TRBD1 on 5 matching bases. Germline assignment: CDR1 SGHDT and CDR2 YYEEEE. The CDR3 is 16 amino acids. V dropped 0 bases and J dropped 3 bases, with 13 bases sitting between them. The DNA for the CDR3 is TGTGCCAGCAGCTTGGAAGCTGGGGCCATCTACAATGAGCAGTTCTTC. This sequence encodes CASSLEAGAIYNEQFF.

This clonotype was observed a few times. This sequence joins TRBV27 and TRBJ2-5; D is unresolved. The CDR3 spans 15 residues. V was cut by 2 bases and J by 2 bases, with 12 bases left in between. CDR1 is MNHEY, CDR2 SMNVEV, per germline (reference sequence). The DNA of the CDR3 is TGTGCCAGCAGTTTAATTGCAGGAAGACAAGAGACCCAGTACTTC. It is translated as CASSLIAGRQETQYF.

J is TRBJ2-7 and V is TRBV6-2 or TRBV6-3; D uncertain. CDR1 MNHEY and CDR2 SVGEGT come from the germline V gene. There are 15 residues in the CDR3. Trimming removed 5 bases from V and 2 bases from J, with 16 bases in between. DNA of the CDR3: TGTGCCAGCAGTAGCGATAAAATAATCACCTACGAGCAGTACTTC. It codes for CASSSDKIITYEQYF.

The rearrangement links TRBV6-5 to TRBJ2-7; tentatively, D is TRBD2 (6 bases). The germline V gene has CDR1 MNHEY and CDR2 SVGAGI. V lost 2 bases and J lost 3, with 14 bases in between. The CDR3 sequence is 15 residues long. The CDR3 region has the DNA TGTGCCAGCAGTTACACTTGGGGGGTTGACTACGAGCAGTACTTC. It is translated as CASSYTWGVDYEQYF.

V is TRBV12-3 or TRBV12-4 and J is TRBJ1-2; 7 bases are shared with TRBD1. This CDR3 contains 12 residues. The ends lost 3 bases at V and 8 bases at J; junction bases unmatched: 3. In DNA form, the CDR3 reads TGTGCCAGCAGTTTGAGGGACAGCGGCTACACCTTC. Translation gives CASSLRDSGYTF.

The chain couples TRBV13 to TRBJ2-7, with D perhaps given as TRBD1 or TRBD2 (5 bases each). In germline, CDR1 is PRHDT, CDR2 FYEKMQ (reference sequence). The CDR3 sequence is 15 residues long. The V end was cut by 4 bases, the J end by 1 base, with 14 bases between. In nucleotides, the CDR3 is TGTGCCAGCAGCTCCGGGACCAGGGAGTCCTACGAGCAGTACTTC. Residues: CASSSGTRESYEQYF.